These T cell receptor beta chains were read from a single sample in a study of cytomegalovirus exposure and HLA in healthy donors. Clones were read by immunoSEQ multiplex PCR, and TCRdb kept only the in-frame ones, dropping some. Of under 45,000 clones in the sample, 70% to 85% were seen once. The sequencing input was PBMCs. These receptors were collected from a man aged 30-40 years in good health and CMV-seronegative. Both conserved end residues are part of each CDR3. Each record gives: J gene, D gene, V gene, clone size, CDR3 protein, CDR3 DNA. The D gene is left open where the match is weak. Some rows have no size entry. The others give once, few or many, or a class for an expanded clone.

J gene: TRBJ1-6
D gene: TRBD1
V gene: TRBV5-1
clone size: NA
CDR3 protein: CASSLGTDSPLHF
CDR3 DNA: TGCGCCAGCAGCCTCGGGACAGATTCACCCCTCCACTTT

J gene: TRBJ2-7
D gene: TRBD2
V gene: TRBV27
clone size: NA
CDR3 protein: CASSLRLAGGLDEQYF
CDR3 DNA: TGTGCCAGCAGTTTAAGGCTAGCGGGAGGACTGGACGAGCAGTACTTC

J gene: TRBJ1-4
D gene: NA
V gene: TRBV2
clone size: NA
CDR3 protein: CASSDGGAADRTNEKLFF
CDR3 DNA: TGTGCCAGCAGTGATGGGGGGGCCGCTGATCGAACTAATGAAAAACTGTTTTTT

J gene: TRBJ1-2
D gene: NA
V gene: TRBV29-1
clone size: NA
CDR3 protein: CSVEVSGFGYTF
CDR3 DNA: TGCAGCGTTGAAGTGTCCGGGTTCGGCTACACCTTC

J gene: TRBJ2-4
D gene: TRBD2
V gene: TRBV19
clone size: NA
CDR3 protein: CASSTPGGTKNIQYF
CDR3 DNA: TGTGCCAGTAGTACCCCCGGGGGGACCAAAAACATTCAGTACTTC

J gene: TRBJ1-4
D gene: NA
V gene: TRBV5-1
clone size: NA
CDR3 protein: CASSQTGTTEEKLFF
CDR3 DNA: TGCGCCAGCAGCCAGACCGGCACAACGGAGGAAAAACTGTTTTTT

J gene: TRBJ1-5
D gene: NA
V gene: TRBV28
clone size: NA
CDR3 protein: CASSLGGGGPQHF
CDR3 DNA: TGTGCCAGCAGTTTGGGGGGGGGTGGGCCCCAGCATTTT

J gene: TRBJ2-1
D gene: NA
V gene: TRBV7-2
clone size: NA
CDR3 protein: CASSFFSDNEQFF
CDR3 DNA: TGTGCCAGCAGCTTTTTCAGCGACAATGAGCAGTTCTTC

J gene: TRBJ1-1
D gene: NA
V gene: TRBV30
clone size: NA
CDR3 protein: CAQGLNTEAFF
CDR3 DNA: TGTGCCCAGGGCTTAAACACTGAAGCTTTCTTT

J gene: TRBJ2-1
D gene: TRBD2
V gene: TRBV6-1
clone size: NA
CDR3 protein: CASSETSGDYNEQFF
CDR3 DNA: TGTGCCAGCAGCGAGACTAGCGGGGATTACAATGAGCAGTTCTTC

J gene: TRBJ2-7
D gene: NA
V gene: TRBV9
clone size: NA
CDR3 protein: CASSVEIAETYEQYF
CDR3 DNA: TGTGCCAGCAGCGTAGAAATAGCGGAGACCTACGAGCAGTACTTC

J gene: TRBJ1-6
D gene: NA
V gene: TRBV5-1
clone size: NA
CDR3 protein: CASSTDSNSPLHF
CDR3 DNA: TGCGCCAGCAGCACCGACAGTAATTCACCCCTCCACTTT

J gene: TRBJ2-1
D gene: TRBD1
V gene: TRBV19
clone size: NA
CDR3 protein: CASTRTGNDEQFF
CDR3 DNA: TGTGCCAGTACCCGGACAGGGAACGATGAGCAGTTCTTC

J gene: TRBJ1-4
D gene: NA
V gene: TRBV9
clone size: NA
CDR3 protein: CASSVTGRNNEKLFF
CDR3 DNA: TGTGCCAGCAGCGTTACAGGGCGAAATAATGAAAAACTGTTTTTT

J gene: TRBJ2-3
D gene: TRBD2
V gene: TRBV6-6
clone size: NA
CDR3 protein: CASTSGSGTDTQYF
CDR3 DNA: TGTGCCAGCACGAGCGGGAGTGGCACAGATACGCAGTATTTT

J gene: TRBJ2-7
D gene: NA
V gene: TRBV2
clone size: NA
CDR3 protein: CASSETFGLGVYEQYF
CDR3 DNA: TGTGCCAGCAGTGAGACTTTTGGCCTTGGCGTGTACGAGCAGTACTTC

J gene: TRBJ2-1
D gene: NA
V gene: TRBV28
clone size: NA
CDR3 protein: CAIPDPFPYNEQFF
CDR3 DNA: TGTGCCATTCCAGATCCCTTTCCCTACAATGAGCAGTTCTTC

J gene: TRBJ2-7
D gene: NA
V gene: TRBV7-2
clone size: NA
CDR3 protein: CASSWGRSSYEQYF
CDR3 DNA: TGTGCCAGCTCTTGGGGGCGTAGCTCCTACGAGCAGTACTTC

J gene: TRBJ2-7
D gene: TRBD2
V gene: TRBV5-1
clone size: few
CDR3 protein: CASSRSGTYEQYF
CDR3 DNA: TGCGCCAGCAGCCGTAGCGGGACCTACGAGCAGTACTTC

J gene: TRBJ2-2
D gene: TRBD2
V gene: TRBV7-9
clone size: NA
CDR3 protein: CASSFGTSGSSGELFF
CDR3 DNA: TGTGCCAGCAGCTTCGGGACTAGCGGGAGTTCCGGGGAGCTGTTTTTT

J gene: TRBJ2-3
D gene: NA
V gene: TRBV5-6
clone size: NA
CDR3 protein: CASSSPLFLSDTQYF
CDR3 DNA: TGTGCCAGCAGCTCCCCATTGTTTCTATCAGATACGCAGTATTTT

J gene: TRBJ1-5
D gene: NA
V gene: TRBV11-2
clone size: NA
CDR3 protein: CASSFRGGRNQPQHF
CDR3 DNA: TGTGCCAGCAGTTTTCGCGGGGGGCGAAATCAGCCCCAGCATTTT

J gene: TRBJ2-7
D gene: NA
V gene: TRBV2
clone size: few
CDR3 protein: CASSDRDSEQYF
CDR3 DNA: TGTGCCAGCAGTGACAGGGATTCCGAGCAGTACTTC

J gene: TRBJ2-2
D gene: TRBD2
V gene: TRBV7-7
clone size: few
CDR3 protein: CASRPGLAGGSEVGELFF
CDR3 DNA: TGTGCCAGCAGACCCGGACTAGCGGGAGGGAGCGAGGTCGGGGAGCTGTTTTTT

J gene: TRBJ1-1
D gene: TRBD1
V gene: TRBV20-1
clone size: NA
CDR3 protein: CTIQGETEAFF
CDR3 DNA: TGCACAATACAGGGGGAAACTGAAGCTTTCTTT

J gene: TRBJ2-2
D gene: TRBD1
V gene: TRBV14
clone size: few
CDR3 protein: CASSRRTGGRDGELFF
CDR3 DNA: TGTGCCAGCAGCCGTCGGACAGGGGGCCGTGACGGGGAGCTGTTTTTT

J gene: TRBJ2-3
D gene: NA
V gene: TRBV19
clone size: NA
CDR3 protein: CASSIQGPAGSTDTQYF
CDR3 DNA: TGTGCCAGTAGTATCCAGGGCCCGGCAGGGAGCACAGATACGCAGTATTTT

J gene: TRBJ2-1
D gene: NA
V gene: TRBV5-5
clone size: NA
CDR3 protein: CASSFFVVVPYNEQFF
CDR3 DNA: TGTGCCAGCAGCTTTTTCGTCGTAGTTCCCTACAATGAGCAGTTCTTC

J gene: TRBJ2-5
D gene: NA
V gene: TRBV5-1
clone size: NA
CDR3 protein: CASGRDTPQETQYF
CDR3 DNA: TGCGCCAGCGGGAGGGACACCCCCCAAGAGACCCAGTACTTC

J gene: TRBJ2-1
D gene: NA
V gene: TRBV27
clone size: NA
CDR3 protein: CASSFRVKNEQFF
CDR3 DNA: TGTGCCAGCAGTTTCAGGGTGAAGAATGAGCAGTTCTTC

J gene: TRBJ2-7
D gene: TRBD2
V gene: TRBV6-5
clone size: few
CDR3 protein: CASSYSRGYEQYF
CDR3 DNA: TGTGCCAGCAGTTACTCGCGGGGGTACGAGCAGTACTTC